This T cell receptor beta chain was captured by sequencing in a study of blood T cell repertoires in COVID-19. Original processing methods: Estimation of nucleated cell counts relied on the amplification of reference gene primers. Measured with immunoSEQ multiplex PCR; TCRdb has only the in-frame clones, and not every one. That table is the source of V, J and clone size, and D and trimming were worked out from the DNA. The data contain 270,000 or so clones, roughly nine tenths of them singletons. Between the trimmed V and J ends, which lost 5 bases and 5 bases, there was a span of 9 bases. This CDR3 contains 12 residues. Germline assignment: CDR1 KGHDR and CDR2 SFDVKD.

Sequencing was performed on peripheral blood. This sequence joins TRBV24-1 and TRBJ2-7; a possible D gene is TRBD1 (6 bases). This clonotype was sampled from a middle-aged man with active or convalescent COVID-19. As DNA, the CDR3 is TGTGCCACCAGTGGCAGGGGAGACGAGCAGTACTTC. This sequence encodes CATSGRGDEQYF.